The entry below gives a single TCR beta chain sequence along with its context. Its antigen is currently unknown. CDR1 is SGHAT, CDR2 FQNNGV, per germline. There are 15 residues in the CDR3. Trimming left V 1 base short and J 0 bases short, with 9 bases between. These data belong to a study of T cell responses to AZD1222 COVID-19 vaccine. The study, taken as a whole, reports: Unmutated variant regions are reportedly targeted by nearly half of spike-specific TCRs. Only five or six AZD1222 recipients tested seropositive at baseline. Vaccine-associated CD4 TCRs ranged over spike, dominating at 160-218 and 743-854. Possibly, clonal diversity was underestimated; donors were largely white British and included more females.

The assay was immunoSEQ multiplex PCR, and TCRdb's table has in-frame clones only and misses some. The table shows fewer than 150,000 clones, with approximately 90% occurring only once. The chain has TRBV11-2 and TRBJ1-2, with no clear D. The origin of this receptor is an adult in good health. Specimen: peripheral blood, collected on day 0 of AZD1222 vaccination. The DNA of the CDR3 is TGTGCCAGCAGCTTAGGTCTGGGTACTAACTATGGCTACACCTTC. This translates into CASSLGLGTNYGYTF.